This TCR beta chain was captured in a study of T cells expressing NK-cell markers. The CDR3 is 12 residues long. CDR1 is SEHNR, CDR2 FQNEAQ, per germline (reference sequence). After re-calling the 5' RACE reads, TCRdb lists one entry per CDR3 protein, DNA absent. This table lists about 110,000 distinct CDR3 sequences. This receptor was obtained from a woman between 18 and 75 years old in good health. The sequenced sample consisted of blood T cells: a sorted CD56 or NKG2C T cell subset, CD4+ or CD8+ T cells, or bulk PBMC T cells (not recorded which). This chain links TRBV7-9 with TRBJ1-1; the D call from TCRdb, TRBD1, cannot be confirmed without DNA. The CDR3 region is CASSPPRLEAFF.